The 4 T cell receptor beta chains reported below all come from one sample, sequenced in a study of a mutant IDH1 vaccine in newly diagnosed glioma (dated by TCRdb to the early 2020s). Library creation used the immunoSEQ multiplex PCR assay. Imported from immuneACCESS, the table was reduced by TCRdb to in-frame sequences with V and J called. These copies leave out some clones; in studies compared against another copy, an unresolved V gene accounts for under half, and the cause of the remainder is not known. The sample table shows fewer than 95,000 clones, and 70% to 90% are seen once. The top ten clones comprise roughly 5.2% of the sample. Their specific antigens are unknown. Explained via the paper, the time point label denotes: week 47, end of study. A 20-mer mutant IDH1 peptide at 300 micrograms in Montanide made up each vaccine dose, which was injected subcutaneously together with topical imiquimod.

Material: PBMCs, obtained from a glioma patient whose treatment included an IDH1 peptide vaccine. The receptors were gathered from a man aged 35 to 55 with glioma.

V and J are TRBV5-4 and TRBJ2-7; 7 nucleotides align to TRBD1. J gave up 6 bases and V 3 bases, and 3 bases lay outside the gene matches. CDR1 SGHNT and CDR2 YYREEE come from the germline V gene (reference sequence). This CDR3 region has 12 residues. The CDR3 reads CASSWGQFEQYF. The CDR3, as DNA: TGTGCCAGCAGCTGGGGACAGTTCGAGCAGTACTTC.

Remarks on this clone: Its ends do not fully match the called genes, so a read error is possible. This sequence joins TRBV5-1 and TRBJ1-5; the D gene is possibly TRBD1 (5 bases). The CDR3 spans 15 residues. Germline CDR1 is SGHRS and CDR2 is YFSETQ. In nucleotides, the CDR3 is TGTGCCAGCAGCTTGGGACGGGGTCGCAATCAGCCCCAGCATTTT. This gives the protein CASSLGRGRNQPQHF.

The chain recombines TRBV18 with TRBJ1-1; possible D gene TRBD1, 5 bases. Germline assignment: CDR1 KGHSH and CDR2 LQKENI. The CDR3 sequence is 13 residues long. Trimming removed 4 bases at V and 1 base at J, with 7 bases between. The CDR3 DNA reads TGTGCCAGCTCACAACAGGAGAACACTGAAGCTTTCTTT. It codes for CASSQQENTEAFF.

This clone has just one count. The rearrangement joins TRBV7-2 to TRBJ1-2; no clear D. V was pared by 1 base and J by 10 bases, with 10 bases between. The CDR3 has 12 residues. In germline, CDR1 is SGHTA, CDR2 FQGNSA. CDR3 region: CASSLVGLPYTF. CDR3 DNA sequence: TGTGCCAGCAGCTTAGTCGGACTTCCCTACACCTTC.